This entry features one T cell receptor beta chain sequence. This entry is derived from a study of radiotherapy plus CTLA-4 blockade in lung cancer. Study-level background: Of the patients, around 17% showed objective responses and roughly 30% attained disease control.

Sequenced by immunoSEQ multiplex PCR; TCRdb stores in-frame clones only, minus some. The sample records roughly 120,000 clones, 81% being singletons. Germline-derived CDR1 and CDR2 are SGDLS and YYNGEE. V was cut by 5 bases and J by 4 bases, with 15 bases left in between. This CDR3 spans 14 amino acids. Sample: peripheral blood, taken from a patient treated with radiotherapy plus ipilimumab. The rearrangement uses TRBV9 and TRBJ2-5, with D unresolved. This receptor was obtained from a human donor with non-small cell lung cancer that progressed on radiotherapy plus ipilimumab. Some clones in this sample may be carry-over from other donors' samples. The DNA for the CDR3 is TGTGCCAGCAGTGAACTATCTACCCGAGAGACCCAGTACTTC. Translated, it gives CASSELSTRETQYF. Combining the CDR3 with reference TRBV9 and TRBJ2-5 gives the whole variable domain DSGVTQTPKHLITATGQRVTLRCSPRSGDLSVYWYQQSLDQGLQFLIQYYNGEERAKGNILERFSAQQFPDLHSELNLSSLELGDSALYFCASSELSTRETQYFGPGTRLLVL.